Described below is a single TCR beta chain sequence and its context. The data originate from a study of blood T cell repertoires in COVID-19. Study details: PBMCs, B-cell-depleted T cells, or T cells provided the cDNA or gDNA that made up the material.

In germline, CDR1 is GTSNPN, CDR2 SVGIG (reference sequence). J lost 4 bases, V lost 2 bases, and 1 base had no gene match. This CDR3 contains 13 residues. Clones were read by immunoSEQ multiplex PCR, and TCRdb kept only the in-frame ones, dropping some. Of 140,000 to 150,000 clones detected, 80% to 90% appear once; the ten largest clones hold about 2.6%. This TCR came from a human donor with acute or convalescent COVID-19. The donor label of this sample is uncertain. This chain uses TRBV30 with TRBJ2-2, with TRBD2 matching 7 bases. Sequencing was performed on peripheral blood. As DNA, the CDR3 is TGTGCCTGGAGTCTAGCGGTCACCGGGGAGCTGTTTTTT. This codes for CAWSLAVTGELFF.